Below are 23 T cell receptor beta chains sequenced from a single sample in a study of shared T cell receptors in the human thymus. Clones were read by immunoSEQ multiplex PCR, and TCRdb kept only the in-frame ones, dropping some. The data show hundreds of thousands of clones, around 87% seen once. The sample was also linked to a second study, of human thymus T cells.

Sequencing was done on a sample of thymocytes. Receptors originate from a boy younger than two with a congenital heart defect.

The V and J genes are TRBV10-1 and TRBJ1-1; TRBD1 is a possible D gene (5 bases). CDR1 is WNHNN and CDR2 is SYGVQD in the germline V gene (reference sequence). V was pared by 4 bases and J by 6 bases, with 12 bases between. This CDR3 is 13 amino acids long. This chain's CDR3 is CASSGQGKSEAFF. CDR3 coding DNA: TGCGCCAGCAGTGGTCAGGGAAAGTCTGAAGCTTTCTTT.

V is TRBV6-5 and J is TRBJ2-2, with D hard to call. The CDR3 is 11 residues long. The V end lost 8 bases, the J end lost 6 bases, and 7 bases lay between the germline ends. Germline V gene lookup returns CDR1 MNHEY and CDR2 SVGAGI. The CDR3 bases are TGTGCCAGCGGTGCGGCCGGGGAGCTGTTTTTT. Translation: CASGAAGELFF.

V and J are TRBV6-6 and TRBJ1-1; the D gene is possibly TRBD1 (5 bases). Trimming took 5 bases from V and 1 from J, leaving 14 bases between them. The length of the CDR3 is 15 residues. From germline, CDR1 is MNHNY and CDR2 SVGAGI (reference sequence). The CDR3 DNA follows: TGTGCCAGCAGTCCTGCTGACAGTCCGAACACTGAAGCTTTCTTT. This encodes CASSPADSPNTEAFF.

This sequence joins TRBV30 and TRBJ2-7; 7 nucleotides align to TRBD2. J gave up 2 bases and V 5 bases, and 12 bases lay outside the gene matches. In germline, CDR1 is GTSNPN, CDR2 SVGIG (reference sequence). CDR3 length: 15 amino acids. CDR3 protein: CAWGGERSGAYEQYF. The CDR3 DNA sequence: TGTGCCTGGGGGGGGGAAAGGAGCGGGGCCTACGAGCAGTACTTC.

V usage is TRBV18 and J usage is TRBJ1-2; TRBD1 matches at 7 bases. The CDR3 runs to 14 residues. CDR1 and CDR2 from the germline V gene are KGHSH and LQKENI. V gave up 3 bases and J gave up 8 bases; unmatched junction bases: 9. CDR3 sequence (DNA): TGTGCCAGCTCACCCGGGACCGACAGGGAGGGCTACACCTTC. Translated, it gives CASSPGTDREGYTF.

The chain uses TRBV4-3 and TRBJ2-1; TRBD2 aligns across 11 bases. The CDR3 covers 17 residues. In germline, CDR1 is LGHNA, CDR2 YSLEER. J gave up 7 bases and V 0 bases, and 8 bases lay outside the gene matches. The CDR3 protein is CASSQDLLTSGKNEQFF. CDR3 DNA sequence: TGCGCCAGCAGCCAAGATTTGTTGACTAGCGGGAAAAATGAGCAGTTCTTC.

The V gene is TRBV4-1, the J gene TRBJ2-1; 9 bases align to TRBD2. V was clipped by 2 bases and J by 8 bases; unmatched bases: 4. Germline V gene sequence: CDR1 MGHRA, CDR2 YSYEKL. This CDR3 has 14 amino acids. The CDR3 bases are TGCGCCAGCAGCCAAAAACTAGCGGGCTATGAGCAGTTCTTC. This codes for CASSQKLAGYEQFF.

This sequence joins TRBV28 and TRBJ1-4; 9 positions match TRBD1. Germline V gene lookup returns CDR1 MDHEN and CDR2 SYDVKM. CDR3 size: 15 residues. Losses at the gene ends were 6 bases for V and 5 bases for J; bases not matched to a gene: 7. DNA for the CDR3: TGTGCCAGCAGCCCAACAGGGGGCTGGAATGAAAAACTGTTTTTT. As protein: CASSPTGGWNEKLFF.

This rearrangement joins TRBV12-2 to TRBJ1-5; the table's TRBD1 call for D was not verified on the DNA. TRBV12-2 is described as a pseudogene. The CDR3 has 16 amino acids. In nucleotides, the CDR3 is TGTGCAAGTCGCCTTCAAGACGACAGGCAGGATCAGCCCCAGCATTTT. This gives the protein CASRLQDDRQDQPQHF.

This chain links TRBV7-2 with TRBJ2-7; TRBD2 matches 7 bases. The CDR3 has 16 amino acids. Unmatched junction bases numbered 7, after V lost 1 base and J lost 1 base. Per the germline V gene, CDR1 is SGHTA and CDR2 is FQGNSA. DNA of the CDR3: TGTGCCAGCAGCTTAGTTCCGTCTAGCGGTTCCTACGAGCAGTACTTC. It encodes CASSLVPSSGSYEQYF. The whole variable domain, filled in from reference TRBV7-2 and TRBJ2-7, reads GAGVSQSPSNKVTEKGKDVELRCDPISGHTALYWYRQSLGQGLEFLIYFQGNSAPDKSGLPSDRFSAERTGGSVSTLTIQRTQQEDSAVYLCASSLVPSSGSYEQYFGPGTRLTVT.

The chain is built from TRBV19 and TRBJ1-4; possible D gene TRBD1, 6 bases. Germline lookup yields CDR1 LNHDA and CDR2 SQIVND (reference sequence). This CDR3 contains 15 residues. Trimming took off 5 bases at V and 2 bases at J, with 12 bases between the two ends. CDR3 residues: CASSGSGATNEKLFF. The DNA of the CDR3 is TGTGCCAGTAGTGGGTCAGGGGCGACTAATGAAAAACTGTTTTTT.

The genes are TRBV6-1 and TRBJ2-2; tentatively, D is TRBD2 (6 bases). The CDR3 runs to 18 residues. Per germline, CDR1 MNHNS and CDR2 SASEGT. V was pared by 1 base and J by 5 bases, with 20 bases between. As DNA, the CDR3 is TGTGCCAGCAGTGAAGGTTGCGGGGAGCCGTCAGGAACCGGGGAGCTGTTTTTT. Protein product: CASSEGCGEPSGTGELFF.

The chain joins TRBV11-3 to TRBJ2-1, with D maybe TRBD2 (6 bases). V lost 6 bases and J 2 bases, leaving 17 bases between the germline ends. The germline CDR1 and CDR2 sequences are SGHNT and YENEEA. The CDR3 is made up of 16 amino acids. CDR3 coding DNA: TGTGCCAGCAGGGACCCCCCGGAGGGGACCTACAATGAGCAGTTCTTC. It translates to CASRDPPEGTYNEQFF.

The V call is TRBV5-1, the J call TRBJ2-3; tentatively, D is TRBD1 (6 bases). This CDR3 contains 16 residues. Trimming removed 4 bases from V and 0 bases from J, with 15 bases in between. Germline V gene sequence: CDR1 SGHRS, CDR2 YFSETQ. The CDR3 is CASSDTGIPSTDTQYF. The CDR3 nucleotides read TGCGCCAGCAGCGACACAGGGATTCCTAGCACAGATACGCAGTATTTT.

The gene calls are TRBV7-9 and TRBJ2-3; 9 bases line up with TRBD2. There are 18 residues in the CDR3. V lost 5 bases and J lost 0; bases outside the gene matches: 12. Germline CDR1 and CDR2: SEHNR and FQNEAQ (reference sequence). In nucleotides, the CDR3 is TGTGCCAGCAGCACGACCCATTTGACTAGCGGAAGCACAGATACGCAGTATTTT. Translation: CASSTTHLTSGSTDTQYF.

CDR3 sequence reads: CASSLVRLAGKTDTQYF. In nucleotides, the CDR3 is TGCGCCAGCAGCTTGGTCAGGCTAGCGGGTAAGACAGATACGCAGTATTTT. V usage is TRBV5-1 and J usage is TRBJ2-3, with TRBD2 identical over 8 bases. Germline V gene lookup returns CDR1 SGHRS and CDR2 YFSETQ. The V segment lost 0 bases and the J segment 3 bases; nucleotides outside the gene matches: 9. CDR3 length: 17 residues.

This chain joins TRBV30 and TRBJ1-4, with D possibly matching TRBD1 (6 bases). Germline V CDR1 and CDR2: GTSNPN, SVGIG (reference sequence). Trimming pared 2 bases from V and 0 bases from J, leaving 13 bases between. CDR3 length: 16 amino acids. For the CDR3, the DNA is TGTGCCTGGAGTATGGGACACACTGCAACTAATGAAAAACTGTTTTTT. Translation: CAWSMGHTATNEKLFF.

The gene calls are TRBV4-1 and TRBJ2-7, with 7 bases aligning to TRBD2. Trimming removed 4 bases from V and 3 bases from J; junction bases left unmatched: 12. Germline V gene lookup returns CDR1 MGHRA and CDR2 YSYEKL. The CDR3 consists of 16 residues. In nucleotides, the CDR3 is TGCGCCAGCAGCCCCACCCCGGGGACTACCCTCTACGAGCAGTACTTC. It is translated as CASSPTPGTTLYEQYF.

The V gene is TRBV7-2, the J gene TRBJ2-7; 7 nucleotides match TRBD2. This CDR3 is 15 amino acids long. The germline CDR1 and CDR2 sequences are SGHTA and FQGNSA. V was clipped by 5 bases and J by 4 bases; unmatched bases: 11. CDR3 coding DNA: TGTGCCAGCAGCCTCCTCCCGGGACTACAATACGAGCAGTACTTC. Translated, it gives CASSLLPGLQYEQYF.

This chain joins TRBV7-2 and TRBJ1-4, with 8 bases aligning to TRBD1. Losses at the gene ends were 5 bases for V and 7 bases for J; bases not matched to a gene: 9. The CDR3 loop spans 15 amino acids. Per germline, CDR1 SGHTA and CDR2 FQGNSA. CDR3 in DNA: TGTGCCAGCAGCCAGATGACAGGGGAGGGTGAAAAACTGTTTTTT. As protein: CASSQMTGEGEKLFF.

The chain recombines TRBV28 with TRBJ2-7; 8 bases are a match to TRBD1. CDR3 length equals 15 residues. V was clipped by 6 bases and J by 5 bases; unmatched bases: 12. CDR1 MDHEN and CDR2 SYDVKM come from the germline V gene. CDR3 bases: TGTGCCAGCAGGCCAACCCCCCGACAGGGGAACGAGCAGTACTTC. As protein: CASRPTPRQGNEQYF.

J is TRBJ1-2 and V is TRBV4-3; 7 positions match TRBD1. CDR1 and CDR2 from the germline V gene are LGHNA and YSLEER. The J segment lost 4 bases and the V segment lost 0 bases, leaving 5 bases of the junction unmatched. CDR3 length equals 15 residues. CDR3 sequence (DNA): TGCGCCAGCAGCCAAGATACGGGACAGACCTATGGCTACACCTTC. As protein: CASSQDTGQTYGYTF.

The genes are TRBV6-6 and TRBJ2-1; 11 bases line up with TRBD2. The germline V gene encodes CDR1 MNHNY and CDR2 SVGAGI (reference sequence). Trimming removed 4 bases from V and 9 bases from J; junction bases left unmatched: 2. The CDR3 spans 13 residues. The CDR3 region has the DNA TGTGCCAGCAGTTTGGGACTAGCGGCTGAGCAGTTCTTC. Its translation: CASSLGLAAEQFF.